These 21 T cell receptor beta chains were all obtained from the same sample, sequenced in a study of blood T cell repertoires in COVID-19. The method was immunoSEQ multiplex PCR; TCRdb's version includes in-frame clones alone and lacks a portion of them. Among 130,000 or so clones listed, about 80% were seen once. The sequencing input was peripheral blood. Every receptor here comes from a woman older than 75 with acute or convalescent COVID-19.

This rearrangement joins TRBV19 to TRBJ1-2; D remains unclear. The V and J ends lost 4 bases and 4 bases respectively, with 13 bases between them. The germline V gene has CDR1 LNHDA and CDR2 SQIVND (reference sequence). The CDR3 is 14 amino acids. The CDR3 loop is CASSRTQAFYGYTF. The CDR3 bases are TGTGCCAGTAGTAGAACCCAGGCGTTCTATGGCTACACCTTC.

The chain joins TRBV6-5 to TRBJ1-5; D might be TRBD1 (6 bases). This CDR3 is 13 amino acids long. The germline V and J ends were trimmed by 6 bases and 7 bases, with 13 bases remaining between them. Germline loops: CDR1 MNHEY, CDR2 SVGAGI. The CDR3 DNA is TGTGCCAGCAGCAACGGACAGTCGCAGCCCCAGCATTTT. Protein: CASSNGQSQPQHF.

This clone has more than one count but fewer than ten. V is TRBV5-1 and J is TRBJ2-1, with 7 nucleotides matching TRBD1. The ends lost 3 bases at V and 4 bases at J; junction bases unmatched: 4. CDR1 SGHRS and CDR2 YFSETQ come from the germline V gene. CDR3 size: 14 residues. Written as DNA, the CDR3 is TGCGCCAGCAGCTCCTCGACAGGGTACAATGAGCAGTTCTTC. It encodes CASSSSTGYNEQFF.

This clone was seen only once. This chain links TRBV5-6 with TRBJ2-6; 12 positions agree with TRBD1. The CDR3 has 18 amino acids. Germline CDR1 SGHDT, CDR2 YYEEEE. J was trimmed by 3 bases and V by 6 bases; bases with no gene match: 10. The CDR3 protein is CASIYSGQGARGANVLTF. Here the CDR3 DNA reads TGTGCCAGCATTTATTCGGGACAGGGGGCGCGTGGGGCCAACGTCCTGACTTTC.

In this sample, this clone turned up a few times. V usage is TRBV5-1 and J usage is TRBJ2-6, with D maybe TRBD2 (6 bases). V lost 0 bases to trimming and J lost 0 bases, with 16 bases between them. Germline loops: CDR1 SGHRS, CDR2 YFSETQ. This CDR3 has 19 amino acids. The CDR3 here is CASSLEGQGLFSGANVLTF. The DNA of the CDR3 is TGCGCCAGCAGCTTGGAGGGTCAGGGACTCTTCTCTGGGGCCAACGTCCTGACTTTC.

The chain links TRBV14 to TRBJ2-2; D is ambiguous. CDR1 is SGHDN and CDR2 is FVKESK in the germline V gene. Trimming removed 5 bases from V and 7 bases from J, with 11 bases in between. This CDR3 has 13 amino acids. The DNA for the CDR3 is TGTGCCAGCAGCGCTACCGTCGTCGGGGAGCTGTTTTTT. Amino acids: CASSATVVGELFF.

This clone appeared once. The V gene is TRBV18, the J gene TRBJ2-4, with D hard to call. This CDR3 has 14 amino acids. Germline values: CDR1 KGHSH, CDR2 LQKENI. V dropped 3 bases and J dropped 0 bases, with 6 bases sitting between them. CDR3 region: CASSPLLAKNIQYF. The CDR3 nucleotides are TGTGCCAGCTCACCTCTACTAGCCAAAAACATTCAGTACTTC.

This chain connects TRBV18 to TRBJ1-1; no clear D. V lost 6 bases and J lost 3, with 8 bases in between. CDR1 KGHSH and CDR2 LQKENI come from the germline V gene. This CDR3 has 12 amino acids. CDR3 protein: CASSPVDTEAFF. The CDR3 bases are TGTGCCAGCTCCCCGGTGGACACTGAAGCTTTCTTT.

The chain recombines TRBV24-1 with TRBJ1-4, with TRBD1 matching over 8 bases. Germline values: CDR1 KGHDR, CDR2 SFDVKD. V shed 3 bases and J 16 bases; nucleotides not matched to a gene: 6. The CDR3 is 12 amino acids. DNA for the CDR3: TGTGCCACCAGTGATGAGTACAGGGGGGGGTTTTTT. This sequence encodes CATSDEYRGGFF.

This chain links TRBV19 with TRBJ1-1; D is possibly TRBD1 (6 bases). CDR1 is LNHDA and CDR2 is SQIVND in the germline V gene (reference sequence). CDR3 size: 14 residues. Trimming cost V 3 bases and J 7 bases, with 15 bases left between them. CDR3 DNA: TGTGCCAGTAGTATCGGCAGGGGAGTAGGTGAAGCTTTCTTT. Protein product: CASSIGRGVGEAFF.

DNA of the CDR3: TGTGCCAGCAGTACCGTAACAGGTGGCACCATATATTTT. It translates to CASSTVTGGTIYF. The chain uses TRBV6-6 and TRBJ1-3, with D perhaps matching TRBD1 (5 bases). This CDR3 is 13 amino acids long. CDR1 and CDR2 (germline): MNHNY, SVGAGI (reference sequence). Trimming left V 5 bases short and J 9 bases short, with 14 bases between.

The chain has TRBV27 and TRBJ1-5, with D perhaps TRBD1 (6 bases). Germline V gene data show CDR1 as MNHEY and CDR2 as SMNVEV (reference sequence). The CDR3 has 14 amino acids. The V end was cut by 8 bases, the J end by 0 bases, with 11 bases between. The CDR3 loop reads CASQGLGSNQPQHF. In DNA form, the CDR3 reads TGTGCCAGCCAGGGGTTGGGTAGCAATCAGCCCCAGCATTTT.

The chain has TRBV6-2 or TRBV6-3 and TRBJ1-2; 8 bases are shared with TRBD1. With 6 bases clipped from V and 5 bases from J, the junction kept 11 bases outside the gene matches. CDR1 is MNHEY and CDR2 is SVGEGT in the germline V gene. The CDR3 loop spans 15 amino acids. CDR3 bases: TGTGCCAGCAGATACGGAGCAGGGGGCCGATATGGCTACACCTTC. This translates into CASRYGAGGRYGYTF.

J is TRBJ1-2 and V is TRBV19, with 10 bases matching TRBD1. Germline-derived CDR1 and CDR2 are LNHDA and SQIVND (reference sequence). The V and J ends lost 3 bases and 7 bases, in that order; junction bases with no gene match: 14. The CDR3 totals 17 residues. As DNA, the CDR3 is TGTGCCAGTAGTATTTTTCCCACCGGGACAGGGGTGGCTGGCTACACCTTC. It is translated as CASSIFPTGTGVAGYTF.

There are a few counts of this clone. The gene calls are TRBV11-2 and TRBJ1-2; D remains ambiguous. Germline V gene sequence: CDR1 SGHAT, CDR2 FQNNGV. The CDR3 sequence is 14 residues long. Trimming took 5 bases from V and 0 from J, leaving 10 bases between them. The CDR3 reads CASSITSPNYGYTF. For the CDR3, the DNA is TGTGCCAGCAGCATTACGAGTCCTAACTATGGCTACACCTTC.

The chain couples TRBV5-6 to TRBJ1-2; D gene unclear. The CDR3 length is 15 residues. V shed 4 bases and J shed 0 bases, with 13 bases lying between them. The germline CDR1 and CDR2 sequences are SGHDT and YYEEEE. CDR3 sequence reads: CASSLDPATNYGYTF. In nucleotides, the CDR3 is TGTGCCAGCAGCCTGGACCCTGCTACTAACTATGGCTACACCTTC.

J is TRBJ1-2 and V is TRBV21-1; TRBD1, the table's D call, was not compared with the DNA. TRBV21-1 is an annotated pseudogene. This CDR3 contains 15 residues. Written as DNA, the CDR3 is TGTGCCAGCACCAAGGCAGGGGAGCGTCGCTATGGCTACACCTTC. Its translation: CASTKAGERRYGYTF.

The CDR3 bases are TGTGCCAGCAGCGCCAGACAGGGTTTGAACACTGAAGCTTTCTTT. Its translation: CASSARQGLNTEAFF. The gene calls are TRBV7-9 and TRBJ1-1; 7 bases are a match to TRBD1. CDR3 length: 15 residues. Unmatched junction bases numbered 6, after V lost 5 bases and J lost 0 bases. From germline, CDR1 is SEHNR and CDR2 FQNEAQ (reference sequence).

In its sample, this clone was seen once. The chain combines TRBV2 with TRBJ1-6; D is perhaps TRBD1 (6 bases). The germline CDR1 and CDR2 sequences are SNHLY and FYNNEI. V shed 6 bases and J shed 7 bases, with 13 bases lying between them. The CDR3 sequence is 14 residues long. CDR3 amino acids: CASRDGQRNSPLHF. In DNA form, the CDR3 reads TGTGCCAGCAGGGACGGACAGCGGAATTCACCCCTCCACTTT.

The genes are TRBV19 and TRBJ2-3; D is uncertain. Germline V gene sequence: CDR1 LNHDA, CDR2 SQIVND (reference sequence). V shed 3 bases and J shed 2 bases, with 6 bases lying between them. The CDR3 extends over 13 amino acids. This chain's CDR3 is CASSIRVTDTQYF. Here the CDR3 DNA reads TGTGCCAGTAGTATCCGAGTCACAGATACGCAGTATTTT. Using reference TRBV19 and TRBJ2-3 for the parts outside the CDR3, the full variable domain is DGGITQSPKYLFRKEGQNVTLSCEQNLNHDAMYWYRQDPGQGLRLIYYSQIVNDFQKGDIAEGYSVSREKKESFPLTVTSAQKNPTAFYLCASSIRVTDTQYFGPGTRLTVL.

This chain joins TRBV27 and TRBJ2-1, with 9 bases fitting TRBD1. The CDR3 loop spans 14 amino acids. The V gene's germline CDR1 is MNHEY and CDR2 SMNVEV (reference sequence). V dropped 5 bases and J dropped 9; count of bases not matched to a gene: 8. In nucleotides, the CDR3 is TGTGCCAGCAGTCTAGGGACAGGGAGAGGTGAGCAGTTCTTC. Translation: CASSLGTGRGEQFF.